Each of the 2 T cell receptor beta chains below was sequenced from the same sample in a study of shared clonotypes between healthy human individuals. Repertoires were generated with immunoSEQ multiplex PCR, while TCRdb's copy carries only in-frame clones and drops some. The top ten clones hold about 0.054% of a sample with hundreds of thousands of clones, around 96% of them seen once. The sequenced material came from naive CD4+ T cells sorted from blood. Noted subset: CD45RA+ positively selected. The origin of the receptors is a woman aged 25-40 years in good health.

The chain employs TRBV5-1 and TRBJ2-7, with D maybe TRBD1 (6 bases). V was shortened by 0 bases and J by 2 bases, with 12 bases between the two germline ends. The CDR3 covers 15 residues. Germline CDR1 SGHRS, CDR2 YFSETQ. CDR3 amino acids: CASSLVYRDAYEQYF. The CDR3 bases are TGCGCCAGCAGCTTGGTTTACAGGGACGCCTACGAGCAGTACTTC.

The chain is built from TRBV9 and TRBJ2-7; either TRBD1 or TRBD2 may fit D (6 bases each). V lost 5 bases, J lost 0 bases, and 18 bases lay in between. Germline V lookup: CDR1 SGDLS, CDR2 YYNGEE. The CDR3 runs to 16 residues. The CDR3 is CASSVATGASSYEQYF. CDR3 coding DNA: TGTGCCAGCAGTGTCGCTACGGGGGCGAGCTCCTACGAGCAGTACTTC.